This T cell receptor beta chain is drawn from a study of shared clonotypes between healthy human individuals (TCRdb year 2020). Looking at the study overall: A few men and two women, aged 18 to 49 years, made up the cohort. To estimate repertoire size and how much clonotypes are shared between individuals, the study performed deep sequencing of blood TCR repertoires from about five healthy adults. To increase sequencing depth and limit assay-specific biases, different laboratories used diverse techniques to prepare libraries and sequence TCR repertoires. Leukapheresis yielded between about 0.9 and 9.5 billion PBMCs per donor.

The full study reports these points: Sampling was restricted to blood, and TCR repertoires in tissue are likely to differ from TCR repertoires in blood. Based on pairwise subsampling, the degree of clonotype sharing among donors was expected to be affected by sequencing depth. The small number of donors limited the genetic and exposure-history diversity represented.

The donors were healthy, HIV-negative adults with no recently reported acute infections or vaccinations. Only Caucasian adults living in Nashville, Tennessee, USA were represented among the donors. In the unsorted samples, tens of millions of PBMCs were counted, and genomic DNA was extracted using the QIAamp DNA Blood Mini kit. Blood was collected by leukapheresis, and PBMCs were isolated by Ficoll-Histopaque density gradient centrifugation and then cryopreserved in liquid nitrogen vapor phase. Using the deep immunoSEQ assay, TCR CDR3 regions were amplified from genomic DNA by multiplex PCR. Extracted genomic DNA from each cell subset was distributed evenly across all wells of several immunoSEQ 96-well plates, and each plate was treated as a replicate. For unsorted PBMC, 300 ng of genomic DNA, equivalent to about 30,000 T cell genomes, went into each replicate PCR. Ten immunoSEQ deep assay plates were used to sequence the unsorted PBMC genomic DNA. The purified libraries were quantified using a Qubit 3.0 fluorometer, sized with a Bioanalyzer 2100, and then quantified again using the KAPA Library Quantification kit. Every immunoSEQ 96-well plate was sequenced on a dedicated single-read 150-cycle Illumina NextSeq 550 flow cell. On the authors' methods: The immunoSEQ output contained only junctional sequences without quality scores, so filtering could not match that applied to full-length reads. To assign V/J genes and CDR3, sequences were annotated against IMGT germline references using PyIR, a Python wrapper for IgBLAST v1.9. Reads were removed for weak V/J assignments (E-value above 1e-6), missing CDR3, stop codons, out-of-frame junctions, or ambiguous translated residues. V3J clonotypes were defined as sequences sharing an identical inferred V gene, J gene, and CDR3 amino acid sequence. Percentage overlap between repertoires was calculated by dividing the number of shared unique clonotypes by the size of the smaller repertoire. RTK rarefaction, the Chao1 estimator, and Recon v2.1 estimates of unobserved clonotypes were used to assess repertoire richness. TCRdb limited this immuneACCESS table to in-frame rearrangements with V and J called. A share of clones is missing; checked studies link under half to unresolved V genes, and the rest is unexplained. From that table come the V and J calls and clone size; the DNA was used to work out D and trimming. The sample data list about 600,000 clones, and around 78% of these were observed just once. Of the sample, about 11% falls within the top ten clones.

Turning to this clone: Its antigen target is currently unknown. No per-base quality is available; no much larger clone lies one base away.

V was cut back by 5 bases and J by 2 bases, leaving a gap of 9 bases between them. Including the terminal cysteine and phenylalanine, the CDR3 comprises 12 residues. The read is trimmed to its CDR3 DNA, 36 bases read in frame from base 1. CDR1 and CDR2, looked up from the germline V gene, are SQVTM and ANQGSEA. Rearrangement joined TRBV29-1 to TRBJ2-5, with TRBD1 tentatively as D gene (5 bases match). The sequence was collected from a woman between 40 and 50 years old in good health. Some clones in this sample may be carry-over from other donors' samples. The material sequenced was PBMCs. The CDR3 is CSVRTQQETQYF. The DNA reads TGCAGCGTTAGGACACAACAAGAGACCCAGTACTTC.